Listed below are T cell receptor beta chains from one sample, sequenced in a study. Via MiXCR, TCRdb re-called the 5' RACE reads, giving one row per CDR3 protein. The table shows 45,000 to 55,000 distinct CDR3 sequences, with approximately 24% occurring only once. Sequencing used tumor-infiltrating naive CD4+ T cells sorted from the breast tumor. The source of these receptors is a female donor with breast cancer. Each CDR3 is given with its conserved first and last residue. A D gene is named only where the DNA matches it firmly. Only part of the rows carry a size: once, few, many, or a class if the clone is expanded.

j_call d_call clone_size cdr3_length v_call cdr3_nt cdr3_aa
TRBJ1-5 - few 15 TRBV7-2 TGTGCCAGCAGCTCCTCGAGGCAGGGAAACCAGCCCCAGCATTTT CASSSSRQGNQPQHF
TRBJ2-1 - many 12 TRBV5-1 TGCGCCAGCAGTTCGGATGGAACTGAGCAGTTCTTC CASSSDGTEQFF
TRBJ1-4 - few 15 TRBV5-5 TGTGCCAGCAGCTTGTTCAGCGGGGTCGATGAAAAACTGTTTTTT CASSLFSGVDEKLFF
TRBJ1-2 - - 15 TRBV7-9 TGTGCCAGCAGCCCTAGCGGGGGCCTCAACTATGGCTACACCTTC CASSPSGGLNYGYTF
TRBJ1-2 - many 16 TRBV5-1 TGCGCCAGCAGCTTGGAGATATCGCGAACCGACTATGGCTACACCTTC CASSLEISRTDYGYTF
TRBJ1-2 - - 14 TRBV5-1 TGCGCCAGCAGCCCGGGGACGGGGAACTATGGCTACACCTTC CASSPGTGNYGYTF
TRBJ2-7 - many 13 TRBV20-1 TGCAGTGCTAGAGATCCCAGGTCCTACGAGCAGTACTTC CSARDPRSYEQYF
TRBJ1-1 - few 16 TRBV7-9 TGTGCCAGCAGCCCTTATGGTGTAACACGGAACACTGAAGCTTTCTTT CASSPYGVTRNTEAFF
TRBJ2-5 TRBD2 few 15 TRBV7-2 TGTGCCAGCAGCCCGGTGACTAGCGGCCAAGAGACCCAGTACTTC CASSPVTSGQETQYF
TRBJ2-3 TRBD2 - 16 TRBV5-1 TGCGCCAGCAGCTTGTCCGCGGGAGGAGGCACAGATACGCAGTATTTT CASSLSAGGGTDTQYF
TRBJ2-1 TRBD2 - 14 TRBV5-1 TGCGCCAGCAGCCGCGGGAGTCGGCGGGAGGAGCAGTTCTTC CASSRGSRREEQFF
TRBJ2-2 - - 16 TRBV11-2 TGTGCCAGCAGCCCTATACGGGGGAAAGGCACCGGGGAGCTGTTTTTT CASSPIRGKGTGELFF
TRBJ2-7 - - 15 TRBV5-1 TGCGCCAGCAGAGGGTCGACAGCGCCTAGGAGCGAGCAGTACTTC CASRGSTAPRSEQYF
TRBJ2-1 TRBD2 - 16 TRBV12-3/TRBV12-4 TGTGCCAGCAGTTTCCGTAGCGGGAGGGGGAACAATGAGCAGTTCTTC CASSFRSGRGNNEQFF
TRBJ2-7 - few 16 TRBV28 TGTGCCAGCAGTTCTCCGGGACGGAGGGGCCTGTACGAGCAGTACTTC CASSSPGRRGLYEQYF
TRBJ2-5 TRBD2 few 15 TRBV2 TGTGCCAGCAAGCCGCGGACTAGCGGGGGGATGGCCCAGTACTTC CASKPRTSGGMAQYF
TRBJ1-1 TRBD1 few 17 TRBV5-1 TGCGCCAGCAGCGTAACAGGGGGGGGAGTTGGGAACACTGAAGCTTTCTTT CASSVTGGGVGNTEAFF
TRBJ2-1 - - 12 TRBV5-1 TGCGCCAGCAGCTTGAGAGGGGATGAGCAGTTCTTC CASSLRGDEQFF
TRBJ1-5 - - 15 TRBV28 TGTGCCAGCACCGACCTACAGGGTGACAATCAGCCCCGGCATTTT CASTDLQGDNQPRHF
TRBJ2-5 - few 13 TRBV20-1 TGCAGTGCTAGATCACCCCTCCGGGGGACCCAGTACTTC CSARSPLRGTQYF
TRBJ2-5 - few 13 TRBV7-6 TGTGCCAGCAGCTTATTCGACAGGGAGACCCAGTACTTC CASSLFDRETQYF
TRBJ2-3 TRBD2 few 15 TRBV5-1 TGCGCCAGCAATAGACTAGCGGGGAACACAGATACGCAGTATTTT CASNRLAGNTDTQYF
TRBJ1-3 - - 14 TRBV20-1 TGCAGTGCTAGAGATCCCTCCTCTGGAAACACCATATATTTT CSARDPSSGNTIYF
TRBJ2-1 TRBD2 many 15 TRBV7-2 TGTGCCAGCAGCTCACTAGCGGGAGTTGTCAGTGAGCAGTTCTTC CASSSLAGVVSEQFF
TRBJ1-2 - - 16 TRBV10-3 TGTGCCATCAGTGATGAAAGTAGGGCAGGGGCAGGTGGCTACACCTTC CAISDESRAGAGGYTF
TRBJ1-6 - - 14 TRBV20-1 TGCAGTGCTCAGGGCCGAAACGGGGGATCACCCCTCCACTTT CSAQGRNGGSPLHF
TRBJ2-5 TRBD2 - 21 TRBV5-1 TGCGCCAGCAGCTTGGCCCATGGCCTCCCTCGGACTAGCGGGAAGCAAGAGACCCAGTACTTC CASSLAHGLPRTSGKQETQYF
TRBJ2-7 TRBD2 medium-sized 14 TRBV5-5 TGTGCCAGCAGCTTGGTCGGGAGGGGATACGAGCAGTACTTC CASSLVGRGYEQYF
TRBJ2-3 TRBD2 many 14 TRBV20-1 TGCAGTGCTATCGAGCGGGAGGGCCCATATACGCAGTATTTT CSAIEREGPYTQYF
TRBJ2-3 TRBD2 few 16 TRBV7-2 TGTGCCAGCAGCTTAGCTACTAGCGGGAGGGCCCAAACGCAGTATTTT CASSLATSGRAQTQYF
TRBJ2-5 - few 13 TRBV4-1 TGCGCCAGCAGCCCGACAGGACAAGAGACCCAGTACTTC CASSPTGQETQYF
TRBJ2-7 TRBD1 few 14 TRBV5-1 TGCGCCAGCAGACAAGGACAGGGGGCCTACGAGCAGTACTTC CASRQGQGAYEQYF
TRBJ2-3 - few 14 TRBV12-3/TRBV12-4 TGTGCCAGCAGTTTTAGGTCAGTCACAGATACGCAGTATTTT CASSFRSVTDTQYF
TRBJ2-3 - - 15 TRBV5-1 TGCGCCAGCAGCTTAAGGGCGGCGAGCACAGATACGCAGTATTTT CASSLRAASTDTQYF
TRBJ1-1 TRBD1 few 14 TRBV6-5 TGTGCCAGCAGATTCCGGGACAGGAACACTGAAGCTTTCTTT CASRFRDRNTEAFF
TRBJ1-1 - few 13 TRBV30 TGTGCCTGGATCACAGGGAAGGGCACTGAAGCTTTCTTT CAWITGKGTEAFF
TRBJ1-6 TRBD1 - 19 TRBV28 TGTGCCAGCAGTGCCGACAGGGGGTACTCAATTATTTATAATTCGCCCCTCCACTTT CASSADRGYSIIYNSPLHF
TRBJ1-4 TRBD1 - 16 TRBV4-1 TGCGCCAGCAGCCACCGAAGGGGGCTTACTAGTGAAAAACTGTTGTTT CASSHRRGLTSEKLLF
TRBJ2-2 TRBD2 few 17 TRBV12-3/TRBV12-4 TGTGCCAGCAGCCTAGGACTAGCGGGAGAGTGGGGCGGGGAGCTGTTTTTT CASSLGLAGEWGGELFF
TRBJ1-2 TRBD1 few 18 TRBV4-2 TGTGCCAGCAGCCCAATCTCGGGTACAGGGGTCGGCCCCTATGGCTACACCTTC CASSPISGTGVGPYGYTF
TRBJ2-3 - - 14 TRBV2 TGTGCCAGCACTATCCGGGGATTCACAGATACGCAGTATTTT CASTIRGFTDTQYF
TRBJ1-2 - - 14 TRBV24-1 TGTGCCACCAGTAAGCATACGTTTAACTATGGCTACACCTTC CATSKHTFNYGYTF
TRBJ2-5 - many 13 TRBV7-2 TGTGCCAGCAGCTTAAACTCAGGGGAGACCCAGTACTTC CASSLNSGETQYF